Listed below are T cell receptor beta chains from one sample, sequenced in a study of cytomegalovirus exposure and HLA in healthy donors. Method: immunoSEQ multiplex PCR; TCRdb's copy keeps in-frame clones and lacks some. The sample comprises 100,000 or so clones, 75% to 85% of which are singletons, and roughly 6.1% rests with the top ten. The specimen was PBMCs. The receptors come from a man aged 18 to 30 in good health and CMV-seronegative. The CDR3 runs from the conserved cysteine through the conserved F or W. The order of the fields is J gene, D gene, clone size, V gene, CDR3 protein, CDR3 DNA. The D gene is left open where the match is weak. Size tells how often a clone was seen (once, few, many) or the class of an expanded clone, and some rows leave it out.

>TRBJ2-2|TRBD2|NA|TRBV28
CASRLAGKVSTGELFF
TGTGCCAGCAGATTAGCGGGGAAAGTAAGCACCGGGGAGCTGTTTTTT
>TRBJ1-3|NA|once|TRBV6-5
CASSSPRTGRVNTIYF
TGTGCCAGCAGTTCCCCGCGAACCGGGAGGGTAAACACCATATATTTT
>TRBJ1-1|NA|NA|TRBV15
CATSRDIGRRGNTEAFF
TGTGCCACCAGCAGAGATATTGGCCGACGGGGGAACACTGAAGCTTTCTTT
>TRBJ2-1|TRBD2|NA|TRBV6-6
CASSNGLAGGPGQFF
TGTGCCAGCAGTAACGGACTAGCGGGAGGGCCTGGGCAGTTCTTC
>TRBJ2-5|TRBD1|NA|TRBV11-2
CASSSGDRAQETQYF
TGTGCCAGCAGCTCAGGGGACAGGGCACAAGAGACCCAGTACTTC
>TRBJ2-7|TRBD2|NA|TRBV5-1
CASSLAGLASTYEQYF
TGCGCCAGCAGCTTGGCGGGACTAGCGTCCACCTACGAGCAGTACTTC
>TRBJ1-1|NA|NA|TRBV14
CASSQNVLREAFF
TGTGCCAGCAGCCAAAATGTCCTGAGGGAAGCTTTCTTT
>TRBJ1-3|TRBD1|NA|TRBV7-9
CASSPDRSGNTIYF
TGTGCCAGCAGCCCGGACAGGTCGGGAAACACCATATATTTT
>TRBJ2-7|TRBD1|NA|TRBV28
CASSSLGTGVHEQYF
TGTGCCAGCAGTTCTCTCGGGACAGGGGTCCACGAGCAGTACTTC
>TRBJ1-1|NA|NA|TRBV11-2
CASSSRRGYEAFF
TGTGCCAGCAGCTCCCGACGGGGATACGAAGCTTTCTTT
>TRBJ2-1|NA|NA|TRBV7-6
CASRSPASSYNEQFF
TGTGCCAGCCGCTCCCCCGCTAGCTCCTACAATGAGCAGTTCTTC
>TRBJ2-2|NA|NA|TRBV23-1
CASSPFSKGQNTGELFF
TGCGCCAGCAGTCCCTTCAGTAAGGGACAGAACACCGGGGAGCTGTTTTTT
>TRBJ2-6|NA|NA|TRBV5-6
CASSFRVSGANVLTF
TGTGCCAGCAGCTTCAGGGTTTCTGGGGCCAACGTCCTGACTTTC
>TRBJ1-5|TRBD1|NA|TRBV12-5
CASGLVLGQGARGNQPQHF
TGTGCTAGTGGTTTGGTACTGGGGCAGGGGGCCAGGGGCAATCAGCCCCAGCATTTT
>TRBJ1-3|NA|NA|TRBV10-1
CASSVLHPGRDGNTIYF
TGCGCCAGCAGTGTTCTCCATCCAGGCAGGGATGGAAACACCATATATTTT
>TRBJ1-1|TRBD1|NA|TRBV19
CASSIAGTGNTEAFF
TGTGCCAGTAGTATTGCCGGGACAGGGAACACTGAAGCTTTCTTT
>TRBJ2-1|NA|once|TRBV7-9
CSSSLQYNEQFF
TGTTCCAGCAGCTTACAGTACAATGAGCAGTTCTTC
>TRBJ1-1|NA|NA|TRBV6-5
CASSYLSQTDKAFF
TGTGCCAGCAGTTACCTATCTCAAACCGACAAAGCTTTCTTT
>TRBJ1-3|TRBD1|NA|TRBV19
CASSEGGQGWTGNTIYF
TGTGCCAGTAGCGAAGGGGGACAGGGGTGGACGGGTAACACCATATATTTT
>TRBJ2-1|TRBD1|once|TRBV18
CASSPTQGERYNEQFF
TGTGCCAGCTCACCCACCCAGGGGGAAAGGTACAATGAGCAGTTCTTC
>TRBJ1-1|TRBD1|NA|TRBV30
CAWSVTGGDAAFF
TGTGCCTGGAGTGTGACAGGGGGAGATGCAGCTTTCTTT
>TRBJ2-3|NA|NA|TRBV11-2
CASSGLRGTNTDTQYF
TGTGCCAGCAGCGGGTTGAGGGGGACCAACACAGATACGCAGTATTTT
>TRBJ1-2|TRBD1|NA|TRBV29-1
CSVSTGQDYGYTF
TGCAGCGTTTCCACCGGACAGGACTATGGCTACACCTTC
>TRBJ1-1|TRBD1|NA|TRBV19
CASKTGASGTEAFF
TGTGCCAGTAAGACAGGGGCAAGTGGGACTGAAGCTTTCTTT
>TRBJ2-3|TRBD1|NA|TRBV11-2
CASSLMAGGISDTQYF
TGTGCCAGCAGCTTAATGGCAGGGGGTATTTCAGATACGCAGTATTTT
>TRBJ1-2|NA|NA|TRBV11-2
CASSTPDRLTMANTF
TGTGCCAGCAGCACCCCGGACAGACTGACTATGGCTAACACCTTC
>TRBJ1-6|TRBD1|NA|TRBV15
CATSRRQGAYNSPLHF
TGTGCCACCAGCAGAAGACAGGGCGCCTATAATTCACCCCTCCACTTT
>TRBJ1-1|TRBD1|once|TRBV19
CASSIDTGAGTEAFF
TGTGCCAGTAGTATAGATACAGGGGCGGGCACTGAAGCTTTCTTT
>TRBJ2-1|NA|NA|TRBV6-1
CASSPYGHEQFF
TGTGCCAGCAGTCCCTACGGTCATGAGCAGTTCTTC
>TRBJ1-1|TRBD1|NA|TRBV6-5
CASSYTDRATNTEAFF
TGTGCCAGCAGTTACACGGACAGGGCCACGAACACTGAAGCTTTCTTT
>TRBJ2-7|TRBD1|once|TRBV10-3
CAISGTGGVYEQYF
TGTGCCATCAGTGGGACAGGGGGGGTCTACGAGCAGTACTTC
>TRBJ2-1|TRBD1|NA|TRBV7-8
CASSFDRGSYNEQFF
TGTGCCAGCAGCTTCGACAGGGGCTCCTACAATGAGCAGTTCTTC
>TRBJ2-7|TRBD1|NA|TRBV6-6
CASTKGQGIYEQYF
TGTGCCAGCACCAAAGGACAGGGGATCTACGAGCAGTACTTC
>TRBJ1-1|NA|NA|TRBV7-9
CSSSPQSMNTEAFF
TGTTCCAGCAGCCCCCAATCCATGAACACTGAAGCTTTCTTT
>TRBJ1-5|TRBD1|NA|TRBV15
CATSGSNRGRNQPQHF
TGTGCCACCAGCGGATCAAACAGGGGTCGCAATCAGCCCCAGCATTTT
>TRBJ2-3|NA|once|TRBV6-5
CASSYTHSTSTDTQYF
TGTGCCAGCAGTTATACACATAGCACTAGCACAGATACGCAGTATTTT
>TRBJ2-3|NA|NA|TRBV19
CASTPRPVSTDTQYF
TGTGCCAGTACCCCCAGGCCAGTGAGCACAGATACGCAGTATTTT
>TRBJ2-5|TRBD2|NA|TRBV5-4
CASSDLAGGRETQYF
TGTGCCAGCAGCGATCTAGCGGGAGGCCGAGAGACCCAGTACTTC
>TRBJ1-2|NA|NA|TRBV2
CASTYGRMTNYGYTF
TGTGCCAGCACCTACGGGAGAATGACTAACTATGGCTACACCTTC
>TRBJ1-5|NA|NA|TRBV30
CAWSVQARYNQPQHF
TGTGCCTGGAGTGTACAGGCAAGATACAATCAGCCCCAGCATTTT
>TRBJ2-7|TRBD1|NA|TRBV14
CASSQAPDRGPGQQYF
TGTGCCAGCAGCCAAGCCCCGGACAGGGGGCCTGGCCAGCAGTACTTC